Listed below are T cell receptor beta chains from one sample, sequenced in a study of CD8+CD57+ T cells in acquired aplastic anemia. TCRdb reprocessed the reads with MiXCR, giving one entry per CDR3 protein. This sample has a few hundred thousand distinct CDR3 sequences, with approximately 79% found just once. The specimen was sorted CD4+, CD8+, or CD8+CD57+ T cells (not recorded which) from PBMCs. These receptors all come from a human donor with aplastic anemia. CDR3s include the opening cysteine and the closing phenylalanine or tryptophan. Fields, in order: J gene, D gene, clone size, V gene, CDR3 DNA, CDR3 protein. The D gene is left open where the match is weak. Expanded clones are given a class, and other clones once, few, many or no size at all.

j_gene: TRBJ2-3; d_gene: NA; abundance: NA; v_gene: TRBV7-9; CDR3nt: TGTGCCAGCAGCTTAGCGGGTAGCTACGAGACCCACGTTTTT; CDR3aa: CASSLAGSYETHVF
j_gene: TRBJ2-3; d_gene: NA; abundance: few; v_gene: TRBV11-1; CDR3nt: TGTGCCAGCAGCTTAGCTCGGAGAGCCGATACGCAGTATTTT; CDR3aa: CASSLARRADTQYF
j_gene: TRBJ2-1; d_gene: NA; abundance: few; v_gene: TRBV11-3; CDR3nt: TGTGCCAGCAGCATAGATCGCACAGCCTACAATGAGCAGTTCTTC; CDR3aa: CASSIDRTAYNEQFF
j_gene: TRBJ2-3; d_gene: TRBD2; abundance: NA; v_gene: TRBV7-2; CDR3nt: TGTGCCAGCAGCTTAGCGGGACTACAAGATACCCAGTACTTT; CDR3aa: CASSLAGLQDTQYF
j_gene: TRBJ2-7; d_gene: NA; abundance: once; v_gene: TRBV20-1; CDR3nt: TGCAGTGCGCCCACCCAGGGGAGGTACGAGCAGTACTTC; CDR3aa: CSAPTQGRYEQYF
j_gene: TRBJ2-1; d_gene: NA; abundance: NA; v_gene: TRBV7-2; CDR3nt: TGTGCCAGCAGCATAACAAGCGGTGCCGACAATGACTACTTCTTC; CDR3aa: CASSITSGADNDYFF
j_gene: TRBJ1-2; d_gene: NA; abundance: NA; v_gene: TRBV7-2; CDR3nt: TGTGCCAGCAGCTCCCGGACAAACCATAATTCACCCCGCTACACCTTC; CDR3aa: CASSSRTNHNSPRYTF
j_gene: TRBJ2-7; d_gene: TRBD1; abundance: NA; v_gene: TRBV2; CDR3nt: TGTGCCACAAGGACAGGGGGTATCTACGAGCAGTACTTC; CDR3aa: CATRTGGIYEQYF
j_gene: TRBJ1-3; d_gene: NA; abundance: NA; v_gene: TRBV20-1; CDR3nt: TGCAGTGCAGATGCCGGGGGCTCTGGAAACACCATATATTTT; CDR3aa: CSADAGGSGNTIYF
j_gene: TRBJ1-6; d_gene: NA; abundance: NA; v_gene: TRBV25-1; CDR3nt: TGTGCCAGCAGTGAAGACGGGCAAAGAATGTCACCCCTCCACTTT; CDR3aa: CASSEDGQRMSPLHF
j_gene: TRBJ1-6; d_gene: NA; abundance: NA; v_gene: TRBV7-3; CDR3nt: TGTGCCAGCAGCTTATCGACAGGAGCTAATTCACCCCTCCACTTT; CDR3aa: CASSLSTGANSPLHF
j_gene: TRBJ2-5; d_gene: NA; abundance: NA; v_gene: TRBV7-8; CDR3nt: TGTGCCAGCAGCTTGGCGTCCAGCCAAGAGACCCAGTATTTC; CDR3aa: CASSLASSQETQYF
j_gene: TRBJ2-3; d_gene: TRBD2; abundance: NA; v_gene: TRBV2; CDR3nt: TGTGCCAGCAGCGATGCGGGGGGTCCCGATCCGTTGTATTTT; CDR3aa: CASSDAGGPDPLYF
j_gene: TRBJ1-1; d_gene: NA; abundance: NA; v_gene: TRBV7-8; CDR3nt: TGTGCCAGCAGCGAAGTGGGAGGTGCCGATAACCAGGAAGCTTTCTTT; CDR3aa: CASSEVGGADNQEAFF